These 26 T cell receptor beta chains were sequenced from one sample in a study of cytomegalovirus exposure and HLA in healthy donors. PCR amplification relied on 60 Vbeta primers (plus 13 Jbeta primers). Method: immunoSEQ multiplex PCR; TCRdb's copy keeps in-frame clones and lacks some. This sample has tens of thousands of clones, with roughly 78% found just once. Sequencing was performed on PBMCs. The receptor source for this set is a man younger than 45 in good health and CMV-seronegative.

This clone appeared a few times. The rearrangement links TRBV7-9 to TRBJ2-1; D perhaps matches TRBD2 (6 bases). The germline gives CDR1 SEHNR, CDR2 FQNEAQ (reference sequence). The CDR3 sequence is 17 residues long. V shed 2 bases and J shed 4 bases, with 18 bases lying between them. The DNA of the CDR3 is TGTGCCAGCAGCTTACTGGGTGCGGGGCTCGATTACAATGAGCAGTTCTTC. This encodes CASSLLGAGLDYNEQFF.

The chain joins TRBV10-2 to TRBJ2-3, with TRBD2 identical over 10 bases. J lost 6 bases, V lost 7 bases, and 19 bases had no gene match. Germline values: CDR1 WSHSY, CDR2 SAAADI. The CDR3 runs to 18 residues. The CDR3 loop reads CASTLTRGLAAAKDTQYF. In nucleotides, the CDR3 is TGCGCCAGCACCCTAACCAGAGGACTAGCGGCAGCCAAGGATACGCAGTATTTT.

The CDR3 region has the DNA TGTGCCAGCAGCTTAGACGGGACAACCTATAATTCACCCCTCCACTTT. This sequence encodes CASSLDGTTYNSPLHF. This chain links TRBV7-9 with TRBJ1-6; weak D call: TRBD1 (6 bases). CDR1 and CDR2 (germline): SEHNR, FQNEAQ (reference sequence). V lost 1 base to trimming and J lost 2 bases, with 9 bases between them. The CDR3 contains 16 residues.

The CDR3 nucleotides are TGTGCCAGCAGCTCCGGGGGATGGGCTGGAAACACCATATATTTT. Residues: CASSSGGWAGNTIYF. V and J are TRBV5-6 and TRBJ1-3; D might be TRBD1 (5 bases). V dropped 3 bases and J dropped 2 bases, with 12 bases sitting between them. The germline gives CDR1 SGHDT, CDR2 YYEEEE. The CDR3 extends over 15 amino acids.

This chain uses TRBV28 with TRBJ2-1; 14 nucleotides agree with TRBD2. Germline-derived CDR1 and CDR2 are MDHEN and SYDVKM. The CDR3 sequence is 17 residues long. V lost 4 bases and J lost 5; bases outside the gene matches: 7. CDR3 bases: TGTGCCAGCAGTTCACAAGGACTAGCGGGGGGCAACAATGAGCAGTTCTTC. It encodes CASSSQGLAGGNNEQFF.

This clone was counted a few times. The chain employs TRBV4-1 and TRBJ1-5, with unresolved D. Germline V gene data show CDR1 as MGHRA and CDR2 as YSYEKL. Trimming stripped 5 bases from V and 2 bases from J, with 13 bases between. CDR3 length: 15 residues. CDR3 sequence: CASSETERGNQPQHF. The CDR3 DNA reads TGCGCCAGCAGCGAAACGGAGAGGGGCAATCAGCCCCAGCATTTT.

V usage is TRBV29-1 and J usage is TRBJ2-7; no clear D gene. This CDR3 has 11 residues. Germline CDR1 is SQVTM and CDR2 is ANQGSEA. Deletions cut 1 base from V and 3 bases from J, with 4 bases between. CDR3 bases: TGCAGCGTTGAAGGCGACTACGAGCAGTACTTC. This encodes CSVEGDYEQYF.

The chain uses TRBV5-1 and TRBJ1-5, with D maybe TRBD1 (6 bases). The germline CDR1 and CDR2 sequences are SGHRS and YFSETQ. This CDR3 contains 14 residues. V was pared by 0 bases and J by 5 bases, with 9 bases between. The CDR3 protein is CASSLEAGDQPQHF. As DNA, the CDR3 is TGCGCCAGCAGCTTGGAGGCAGGGGATCAGCCCCAGCATTTT.

J is TRBJ2-3 and V is TRBV6-1; D may be TRBD2 (6 bases). Trimming took 6 bases from V and 4 from J, leaving 17 bases between them. Per the germline V gene, CDR1 is MNHNS and CDR2 is SASEGT. The CDR3 runs to 15 residues. The CDR3 DNA is TGTGCCAGCAGCCACGGGACGGGAGAAGCAGATACGCAGTATTTT. Encoded protein: CASSHGTGEADTQYF.

The V gene is TRBV10-2, the J gene TRBJ1-2; tentatively, D is TRBD1 (5 bases). Per the germline V gene, CDR1 is WSHSY and CDR2 is SAAADI. The CDR3 spans 14 residues. Between the trimmed V and J ends, which lost 3 bases and 3 bases, there was a span of 11 bases. The CDR3 protein is CASSDSTAYYGYTF. In DNA, the CDR3 is TGCGCCAGCAGTGACTCGACAGCCTACTATGGCTACACCTTC.

This rearrangement joins TRBV6-5 to TRBJ1-2; D is unclear. The length of the CDR3 is 14 residues. Germline V gene sequence: CDR1 MNHEY, CDR2 SVGAGI. Trimming left V 4 bases short and J 6 bases short, with 15 bases between. The DNA of the CDR3 is TGTGCCAGCAGTTCCACCCTTCCTGGAGATGGCTACACCTTC. It codes for CASSSTLPGDGYTF.

The gene calls are TRBV6-1 and TRBJ2-7, with 9 bases fitting TRBD2. With 4 bases clipped from V and 2 bases from J, the junction kept 6 bases outside the gene matches. CDR3 length: 15 residues. Germline CDR1 MNHNS, CDR2 SASEGT. Here the CDR3 DNA reads TGTGCCAGCAGTGCAATAGCGGGAGCGACCTACGAGCAGTACTTC. This codes for CASSAIAGATYEQYF.

CDR3 sequence: CASSLGQAMTNSPLHF. The CDR3 nucleotides are TGTGCCAGCAGCTTGGGACAGGCGATGACGAATTCACCCCTCCACTTT. V is TRBV7-6 and J is TRBJ1-6, with 8 bases aligning to TRBD1. Germline CDR1 reads SGHVS; CDR2 reads FNYEAQ. The CDR3 runs 16 residues. With 3 bases clipped from V and 7 bases from J, the junction kept 8 bases outside the gene matches.

The chain couples TRBV10-1 to TRBJ1-2; TRBD1 is a possible D gene (6 bases). Trimming removed 5 bases from V and 2 bases from J, with 9 bases in between. CDR3 length: 13 residues. The germline V gene encodes CDR1 WNHNN and CDR2 SYGVQD (reference sequence). CDR3 sequence: CASSSGQNYGYTF. CDR3 DNA: TGCGCCAGCAGTTCAGGACAGAACTATGGCTACACCTTC.

A few counts support this clone. CDR3 DNA sequence: TGTGCCAGCAGTTTCCGACAGGGGGGTGAGCAGTTCTTC. Its translation: CASSFRQGGEQFF. This chain uses TRBV6-5 with TRBJ2-1; 9 bases match TRBD1. Germline loops: CDR1 MNHEY, CDR2 SVGAGI. The CDR3 is made up of 13 amino acids. With V trimmed by 4 bases and J by 9 bases, 4 bases remained unmatched.

The rearrangement links TRBV7-9 to TRBJ1-2; D unclear. The CDR3 is 16 amino acids. The V and J ends lost 5 bases and 0 bases respectively, with 16 bases between them. Germline values: CDR1 SEHNR, CDR2 FQNEAQ (reference sequence). CDR3 loop: CASSGNPPGPNYGYTF. CDR3 in DNA: TGTGCCAGCAGCGGCAACCCGCCGGGTCCTAACTATGGCTACACCTTC.

The rearrangement joins TRBV5-1 to TRBJ2-2; 7 positions match TRBD1. V shed 0 bases and J 3 bases; nucleotides not matched to a gene: 5. The germline CDR1 and CDR2 sequences are SGHRS and YFSETQ. This CDR3 comprises 16 residues. The chain's CDR3 is CASSLAGGQYTGELFF. CDR3 nucleotide sequence: TGCGCCAGCAGCTTGGCAGGGGGTCAGTACACCGGGGAGCTGTTTTTT.

The chain recombines TRBV19 with TRBJ1-1, with D maybe TRBD1 (5 bases). The V gene's germline CDR1 is LNHDA and CDR2 SQIVND (reference sequence). The germline V and J ends were trimmed by 6 bases and 7 bases, with 12 bases remaining between them. CDR3 size: 12 residues. The DNA of the CDR3 is TGTGCCAGTAGCTCGGGGGGATTTGAAGCTTTCTTT. Amino acid sequence: CASSSGGFEAFF.

This rearrangement joins TRBV19 to TRBJ2-6, with 7 bases identical to TRBD1. Germline V gene data show CDR1 as LNHDA and CDR2 as SQIVND (reference sequence). J lost 2 bases, V lost 5 bases, and 9 bases had no gene match. The length of the CDR3 is 17 residues. The CDR3 nucleotides are TGTGCCAGTAGTTTTAAGGGGGCGCTTGCTGGGGCCAACGTCCTGACTTTC. Its protein product is CASSFKGALAGANVLTF.

The gene calls are TRBV9 and TRBJ1-1, with 9 bases that match TRBD1. The CDR3 contains 17 residues. V was pared by 0 bases and J by 3 bases, with 9 bases of the junction left unmatched. CDR1 is SGDLS, CDR2 YYNGEE, per germline. CDR3 in amino acids: CASSVATGGLWDTEAFF. The CDR3 DNA reads as TGTGCCAGCAGCGTAGCTACAGGGGGCTTATGGGACACTGAAGCTTTCTTT.

This chain uses TRBV14 with TRBJ1-5, with D perhaps matching TRBD1 (5 bases). There are 14 residues in the CDR3. The germline V and J ends were trimmed by 6 bases and 2 bases, with 11 bases remaining between them. The V gene's germline CDR1 is SGHDN and CDR2 FVKESK. The CDR3 nucleotides read TGTGCCAGCAGTCAGGGTAAGGGCAATCAGCCCCAGCATTTT. It yields the protein CASSQGKGNQPQHF.

This clone has more than one count but fewer than ten. The V and J genes are TRBV7-8 and TRBJ1-1; no clear D. Trimming pared 6 bases from V and 0 bases from J, leaving 8 bases between. CDR1 and CDR2 (germline): SGHVS, FQNEAQ. The CDR3 loop spans 13 amino acids. The CDR3 here is CASRRTLNTEAFF. The CDR3, as DNA: TGTGCCAGCAGACGCACTCTGAACACTGAAGCTTTCTTT.

V is TRBV6-1 and J is TRBJ2-6; D is unresolved. Trimming left V 2 bases short and J 0 bases short, with 11 bases between. This CDR3 contains 17 residues. Germline V CDR1 and CDR2: MNHNS, SASEGT. CDR3 residues: CASSERLQLSGANVLTF. The CDR3 nucleotides read TGTGCCAGCAGTGAACGACTGCAACTCTCTGGGGCCAACGTCCTGACTTTC.

This clone was counted between two and nine times. The chain combines TRBV6-6 with TRBJ2-4; TRBD1 matches at 9 bases. This CDR3 comprises 15 residues. The germline V gene has CDR1 MNHNY and CDR2 SVGAGI (reference sequence). The J segment lost 4 bases and the V segment lost 4 bases, leaving 5 bases of the junction unmatched. CDR3 protein: CASSSTGGGKNIQYF. The CDR3 bases are TGTGCCAGCAGTTCAACAGGGGGCGGGAAAAACATTCAGTACTTC.

The rearrangement uses TRBV18 and TRBJ1-4; 7 bases line up with TRBD1. The V segment lost 3 bases and the J segment 7 bases; nucleotides outside the gene matches: 8. CDR1 and CDR2 (germline): KGHSH, LQKENI. This CDR3 contains 15 residues. The CDR3 bases are TGTGCCAGCTCACCGCGACGGGACAGATCTGAAAAACTGTTTTTT. Translating it yields CASSPRRDRSEKLFF.

The chain employs TRBV11-2 and TRBJ2-3, with a tentative D call TRBD1 (6 bases). CDR1 is SGHAT and CDR2 is FQNNGV in the germline V gene. The CDR3 extends over 14 amino acids. V shed 3 bases and J shed 2 bases, with 9 bases lying between them. Here the CDR3 reads CASSFRGNTDTQYF. Here the CDR3 DNA reads TGTGCCAGCAGCTTCAGGGGCAACACAGATACGCAGTATTTT.